The T cell receptor (beta chain) under discussion was sequenced for a study of CXCR3-negative and CXCR3-positive naive CD8 T cells. Via 5' RACE with UMI labels, TRB cDNA libraries were prepared. TCRdb derives one entry per CDR3 protein from the 5' RACE reads, leaving out DNA. The sample has 100,000 to 150,000 distinct CDR3 sequences. CDR3 length: 16 residues. Germline assignment: CDR1 SGHRS and CDR2 YFSETQ. The sequenced sample was naive CXCR3- CD8+ T cells from blood. Subset in this sample: CD45RO-CCR7+CD27+CD95- naive CD8+ T cells lacking CXCR3 (TNR3-). The chain has TRBV5-1 and TRBJ2-1; with no DNA, the TCRdb D assignment of TRBD2 cannot be verified. The source of this sequence is a human donor in good health. Some clones in this sample may be carry-over from other donors' samples. CDR3 region: CASSLAVRLAGDEQFF.